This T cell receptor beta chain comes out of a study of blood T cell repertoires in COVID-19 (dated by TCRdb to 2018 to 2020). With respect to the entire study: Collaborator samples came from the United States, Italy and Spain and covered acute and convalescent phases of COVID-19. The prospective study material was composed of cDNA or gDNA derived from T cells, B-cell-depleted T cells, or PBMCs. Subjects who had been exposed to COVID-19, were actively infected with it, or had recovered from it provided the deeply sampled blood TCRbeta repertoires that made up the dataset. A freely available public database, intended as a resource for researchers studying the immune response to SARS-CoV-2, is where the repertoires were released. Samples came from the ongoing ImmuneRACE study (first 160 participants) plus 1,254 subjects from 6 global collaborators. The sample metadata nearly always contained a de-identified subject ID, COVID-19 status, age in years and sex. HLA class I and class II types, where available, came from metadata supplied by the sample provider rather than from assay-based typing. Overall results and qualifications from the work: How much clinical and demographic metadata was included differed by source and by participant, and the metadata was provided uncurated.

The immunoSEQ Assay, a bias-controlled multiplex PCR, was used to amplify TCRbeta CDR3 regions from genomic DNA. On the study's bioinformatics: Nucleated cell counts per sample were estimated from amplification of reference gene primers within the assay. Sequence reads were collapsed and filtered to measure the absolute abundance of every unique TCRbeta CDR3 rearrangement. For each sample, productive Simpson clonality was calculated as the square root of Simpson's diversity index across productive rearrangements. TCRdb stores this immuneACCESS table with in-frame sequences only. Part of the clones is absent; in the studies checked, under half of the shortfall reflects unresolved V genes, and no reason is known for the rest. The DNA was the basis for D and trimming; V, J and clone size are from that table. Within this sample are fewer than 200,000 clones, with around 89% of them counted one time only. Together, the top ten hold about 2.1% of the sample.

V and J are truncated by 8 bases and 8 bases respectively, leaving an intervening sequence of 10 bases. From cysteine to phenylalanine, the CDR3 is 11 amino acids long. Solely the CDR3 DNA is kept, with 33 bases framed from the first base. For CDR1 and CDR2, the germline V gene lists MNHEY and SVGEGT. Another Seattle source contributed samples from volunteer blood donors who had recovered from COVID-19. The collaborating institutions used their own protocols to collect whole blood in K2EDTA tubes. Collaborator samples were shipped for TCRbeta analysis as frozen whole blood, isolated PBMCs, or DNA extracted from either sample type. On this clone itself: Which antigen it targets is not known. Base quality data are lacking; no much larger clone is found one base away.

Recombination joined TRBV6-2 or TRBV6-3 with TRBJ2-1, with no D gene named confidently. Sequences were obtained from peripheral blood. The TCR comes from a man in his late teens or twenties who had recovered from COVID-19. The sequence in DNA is TGTGCCAGCTGCCGCGGTGATGAGCAGTTCTTC. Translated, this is CASCRGDEQFF.